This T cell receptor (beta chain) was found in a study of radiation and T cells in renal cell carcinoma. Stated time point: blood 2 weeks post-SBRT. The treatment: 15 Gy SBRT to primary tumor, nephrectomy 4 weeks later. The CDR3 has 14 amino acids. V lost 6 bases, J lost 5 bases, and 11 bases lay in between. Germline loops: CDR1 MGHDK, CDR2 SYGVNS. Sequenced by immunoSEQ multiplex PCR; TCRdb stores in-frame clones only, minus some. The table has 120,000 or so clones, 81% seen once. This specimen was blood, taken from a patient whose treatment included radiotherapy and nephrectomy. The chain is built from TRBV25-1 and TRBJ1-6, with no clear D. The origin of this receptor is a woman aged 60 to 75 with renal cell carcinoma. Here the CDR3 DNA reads TGTGCCAGCAGCCAGGACGCTCATAATTCACCCCTCCACTTT. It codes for CASSQDAHNSPLHF.